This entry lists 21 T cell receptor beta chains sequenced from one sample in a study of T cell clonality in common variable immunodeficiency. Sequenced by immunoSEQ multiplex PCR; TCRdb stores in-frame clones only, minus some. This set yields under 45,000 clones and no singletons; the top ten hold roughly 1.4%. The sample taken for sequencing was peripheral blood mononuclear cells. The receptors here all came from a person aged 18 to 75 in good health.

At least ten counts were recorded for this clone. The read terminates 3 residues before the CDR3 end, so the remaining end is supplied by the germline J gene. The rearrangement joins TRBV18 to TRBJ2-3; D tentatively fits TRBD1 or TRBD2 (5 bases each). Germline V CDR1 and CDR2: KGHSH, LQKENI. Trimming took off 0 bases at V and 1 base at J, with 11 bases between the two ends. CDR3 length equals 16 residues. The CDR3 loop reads CASSPPRQRGTDTQYF. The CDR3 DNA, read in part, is TGTGCCAGCTCACCACCAAGACAGAGGGGCACAGATACG.

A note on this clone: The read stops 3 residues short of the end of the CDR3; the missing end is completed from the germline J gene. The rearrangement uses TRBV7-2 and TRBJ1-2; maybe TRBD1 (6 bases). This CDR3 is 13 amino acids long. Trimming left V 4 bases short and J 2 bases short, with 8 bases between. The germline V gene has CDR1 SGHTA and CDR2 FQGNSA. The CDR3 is CASSYDRNYGYTF. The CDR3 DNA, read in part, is TGTGCCAGCAGCTATGACAGGAACTATGGC.

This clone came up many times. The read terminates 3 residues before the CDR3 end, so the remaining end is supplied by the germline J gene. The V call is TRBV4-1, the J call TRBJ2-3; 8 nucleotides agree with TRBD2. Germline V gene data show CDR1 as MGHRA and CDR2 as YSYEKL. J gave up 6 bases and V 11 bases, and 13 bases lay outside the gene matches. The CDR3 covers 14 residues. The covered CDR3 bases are TGCGCCTCCGGGGGGGACGCTCAGGTGGATACG. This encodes CASGGDAQVDT. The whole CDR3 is CASGGDAQVDTQYF.

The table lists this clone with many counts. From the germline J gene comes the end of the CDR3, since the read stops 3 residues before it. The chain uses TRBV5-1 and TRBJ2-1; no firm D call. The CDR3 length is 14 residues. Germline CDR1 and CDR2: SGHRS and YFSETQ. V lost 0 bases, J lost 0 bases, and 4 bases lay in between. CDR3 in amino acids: CASSLDLSYNEQFF. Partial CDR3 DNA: TGCGCCAGCAGCTTGGATCTCTCCTACAATGAG. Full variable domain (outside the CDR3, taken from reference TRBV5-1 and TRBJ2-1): KAGVTQTPRYLIKTRGQQVTLSCSPISGHRSVSWYQQTPGQGLQFLFEYFSETQRNKGNFPGRFSGRQFSNSRSEMNVSTLELGDSALYLCASSLDLSYNEQFFGPGTRLTVL.

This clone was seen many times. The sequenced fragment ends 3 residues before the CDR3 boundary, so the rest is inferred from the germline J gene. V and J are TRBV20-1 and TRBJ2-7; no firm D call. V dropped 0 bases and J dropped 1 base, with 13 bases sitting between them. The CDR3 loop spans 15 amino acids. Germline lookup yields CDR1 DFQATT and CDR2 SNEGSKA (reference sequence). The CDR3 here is CSARDPLGGSYEQYF. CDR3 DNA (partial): TGCAGTGCTAGAGACCCCCTCGGCGGTTCCTACGAG.

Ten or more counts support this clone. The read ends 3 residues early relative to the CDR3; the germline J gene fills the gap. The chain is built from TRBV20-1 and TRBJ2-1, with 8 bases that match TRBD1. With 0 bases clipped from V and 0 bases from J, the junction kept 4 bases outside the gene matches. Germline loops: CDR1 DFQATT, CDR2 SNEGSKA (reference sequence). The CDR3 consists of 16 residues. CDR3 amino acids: CSAREGTGSSYNEQFF. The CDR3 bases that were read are TGCAGTGCTAGAGAGGGGACAGGCAGCTCCTACAATGAG.

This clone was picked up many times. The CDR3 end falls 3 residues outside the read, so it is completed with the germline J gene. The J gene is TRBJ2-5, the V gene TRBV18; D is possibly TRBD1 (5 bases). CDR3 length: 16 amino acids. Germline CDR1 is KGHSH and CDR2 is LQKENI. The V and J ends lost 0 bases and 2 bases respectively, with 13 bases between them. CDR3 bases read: TGTGCCAGCTCACCACCGCGACGGGCAGGGCAAGAGACC. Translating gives CASSPPRRAGQET. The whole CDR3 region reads CASSPPRRAGQETQYF. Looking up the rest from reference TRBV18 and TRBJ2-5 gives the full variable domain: NAGVMQNPRHLVRRRGQEARLRCSPMKGHSHVYWYRQLPEEGLKFMVYLQKENIIDESGMPKERFSAEFPKEGPSILRIQQVVRGDSAAYFCASSPPRRAGQETQYFGPGTRLLVL.

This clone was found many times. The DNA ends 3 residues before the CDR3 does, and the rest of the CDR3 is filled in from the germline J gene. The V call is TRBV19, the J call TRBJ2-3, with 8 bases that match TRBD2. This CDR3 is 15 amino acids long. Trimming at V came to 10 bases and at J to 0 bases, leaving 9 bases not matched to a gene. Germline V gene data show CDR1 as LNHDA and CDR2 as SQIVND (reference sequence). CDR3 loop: CATGGSGVSTDTQYF. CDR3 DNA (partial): TGTGCCACCGGCGGTAGCGGGGTTAGCACAGATACG. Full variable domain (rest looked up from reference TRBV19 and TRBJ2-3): DGGITQSPKYLFRKEGQNVTLSCEQNLNHDAMYWYRQDPGQGLRLIYYSQIVNDFQKGDIAEGYSVSREKKESFPLTVTSAQKNPTAFYLCATGGSGVSTDTQYFGPGTRLTVL.

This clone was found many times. CDR3 DNA, as far as it was read: TGCGCCAGCAGCTTGGAGTCTAGCGGGAGGGCCGCGGAGACC. This gives the protein CASSLESSGRAAET. The whole CDR3 reads CASSLESSGRAAETQYF. The rearrangement uses TRBV5-1 and TRBJ2-5; 12 bases agree with TRBD2. The read ends 3 residues shy of where the CDR3 ends; the end is completed using the germline J gene. This CDR3 contains 17 residues. Germline CDR1 and CDR2: SGHRS and YFSETQ. The junction had 8 bases not matched to a gene; V was cut back by 0 bases and J by 5 bases.

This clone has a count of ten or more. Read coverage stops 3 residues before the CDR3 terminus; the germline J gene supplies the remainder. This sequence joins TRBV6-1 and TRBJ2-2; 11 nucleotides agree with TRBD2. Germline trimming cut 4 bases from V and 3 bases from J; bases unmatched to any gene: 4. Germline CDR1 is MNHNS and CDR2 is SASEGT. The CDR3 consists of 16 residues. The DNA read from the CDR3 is TGTGCCAGCAGTGTTACTAGCGGGAGTTACACCGGGGAG. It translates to CASSVTSGSYTGE. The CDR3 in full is CASSVTSGSYTGELFF.

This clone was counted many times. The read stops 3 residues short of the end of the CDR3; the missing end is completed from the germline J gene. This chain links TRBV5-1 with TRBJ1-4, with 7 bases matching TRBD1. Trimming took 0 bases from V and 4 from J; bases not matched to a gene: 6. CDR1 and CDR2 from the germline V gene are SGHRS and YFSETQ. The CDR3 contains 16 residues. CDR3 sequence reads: CASSLGPQGINEKLFF. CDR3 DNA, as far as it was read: TGCGCCAGCAGCTTGGGGCCACAGGGGATTAATGAAAAA.

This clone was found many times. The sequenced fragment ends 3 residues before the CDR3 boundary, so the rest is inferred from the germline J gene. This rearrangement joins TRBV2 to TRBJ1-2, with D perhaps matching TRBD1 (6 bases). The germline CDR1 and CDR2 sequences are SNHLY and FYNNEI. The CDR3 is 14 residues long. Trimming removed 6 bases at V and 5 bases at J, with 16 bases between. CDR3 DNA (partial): TGTGCCAGCAGCTCTGCAGGGGACACTTATGGC. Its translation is CASSSAGDTYG. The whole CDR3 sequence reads CASSSAGDTYGYTF.

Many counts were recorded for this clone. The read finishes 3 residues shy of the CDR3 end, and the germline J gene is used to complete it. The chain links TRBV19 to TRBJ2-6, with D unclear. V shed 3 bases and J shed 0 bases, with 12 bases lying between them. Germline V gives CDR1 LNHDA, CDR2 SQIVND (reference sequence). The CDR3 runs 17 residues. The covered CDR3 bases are TGTGCCAGTAGTATTCAGACAACCGGCTCTGGGGCCAACGTC. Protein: CASSIQTTGSGANV. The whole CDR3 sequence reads CASSIQTTGSGANVLTF.

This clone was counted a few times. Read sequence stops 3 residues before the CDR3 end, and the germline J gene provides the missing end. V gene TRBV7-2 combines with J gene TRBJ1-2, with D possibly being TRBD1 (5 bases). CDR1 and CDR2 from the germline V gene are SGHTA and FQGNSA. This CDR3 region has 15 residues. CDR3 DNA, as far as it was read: TGTGCCAGCAGCCCAGCGGGGACTCTCACAGATACC. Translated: CASSPAGTLTDT. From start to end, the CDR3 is CASSPAGTLTDTYTF.

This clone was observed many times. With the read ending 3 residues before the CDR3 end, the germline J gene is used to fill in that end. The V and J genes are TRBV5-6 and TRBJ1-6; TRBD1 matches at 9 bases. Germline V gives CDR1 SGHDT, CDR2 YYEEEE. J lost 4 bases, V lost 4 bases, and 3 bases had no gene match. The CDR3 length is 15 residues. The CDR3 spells CASSGGTGYNSPLHF. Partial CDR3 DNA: TGTGCCAGCAGCGGGGGGACAGGGTATAATTCACCC.

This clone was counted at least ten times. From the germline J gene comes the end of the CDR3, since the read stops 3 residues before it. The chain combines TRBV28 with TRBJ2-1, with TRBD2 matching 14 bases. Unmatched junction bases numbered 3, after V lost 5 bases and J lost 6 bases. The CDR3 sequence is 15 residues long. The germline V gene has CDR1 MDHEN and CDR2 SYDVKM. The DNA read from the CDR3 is TGTGCCAGCAGTCCGGGACTAGCGGGAGCCAATGAG. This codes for CASSPGLAGANE. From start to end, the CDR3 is CASSPGLAGANEQFF.

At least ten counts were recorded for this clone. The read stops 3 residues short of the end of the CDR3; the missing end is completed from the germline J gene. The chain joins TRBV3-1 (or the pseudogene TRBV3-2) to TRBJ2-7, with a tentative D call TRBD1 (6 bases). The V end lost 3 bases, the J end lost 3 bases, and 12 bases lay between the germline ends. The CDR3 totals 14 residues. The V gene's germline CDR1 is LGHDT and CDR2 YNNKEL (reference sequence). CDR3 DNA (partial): TGTGCCAGCAGCCACCAGGGGACCGTCTACGAG. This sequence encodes CASSHQGTVYE. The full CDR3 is CASSHQGTVYEQYF.

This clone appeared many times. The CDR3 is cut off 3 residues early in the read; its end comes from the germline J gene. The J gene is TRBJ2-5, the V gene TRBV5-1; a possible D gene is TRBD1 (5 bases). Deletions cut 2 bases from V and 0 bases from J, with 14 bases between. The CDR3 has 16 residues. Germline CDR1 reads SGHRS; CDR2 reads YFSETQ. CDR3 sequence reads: CASSLGRRQHQETQYF. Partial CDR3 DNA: TGCGCCAGCAGCTTAGGAAGGCGACAGCACCAAGAGACC.

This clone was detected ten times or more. The DNA read from the CDR3 is TGTGCCTGGAGTGTAAGTGGGAGCGGTTCCTACGAG. Protein product: CAWSVSGSGSYE. The CDR3 in its entirety is CAWSVSGSGSYEQYF. The chain combines TRBV30 with TRBJ2-7, with a possible D match to TRBD2 (5 bases). The read ends 3 residues early relative to the CDR3; the germline J gene fills the gap. The germline V and J ends were trimmed by 0 bases and 1 base, with 13 bases remaining between them. CDR1 and CDR2 (germline): GTSNPN, SVGIG (reference sequence). This CDR3 is built from 15 residues. Supplemented by reference TRBV30 and TRBJ2-7, the full variable domain reads SQTIHQWPATLVQPVGSPLSLECTVEGTSNPNLYWYRQAAGRGLQLLFYSVGIGQISSEVPQNLSASRPQDRQFILSSKKLLLSDSGFYLCAWSVSGSGSYEQYFGPGTRLTVT.

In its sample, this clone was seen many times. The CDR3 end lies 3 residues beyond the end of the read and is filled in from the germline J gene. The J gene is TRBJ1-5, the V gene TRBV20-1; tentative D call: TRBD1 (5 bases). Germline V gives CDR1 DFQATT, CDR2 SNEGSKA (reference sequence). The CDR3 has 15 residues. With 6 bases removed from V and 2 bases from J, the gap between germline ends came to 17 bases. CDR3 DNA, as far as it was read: TGCAGTGCAGGGGCGACCCCAAGGGGCAATCAGCCC. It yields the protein CSAGATPRGNQP. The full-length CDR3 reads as CSAGATPRGNQPQHF.

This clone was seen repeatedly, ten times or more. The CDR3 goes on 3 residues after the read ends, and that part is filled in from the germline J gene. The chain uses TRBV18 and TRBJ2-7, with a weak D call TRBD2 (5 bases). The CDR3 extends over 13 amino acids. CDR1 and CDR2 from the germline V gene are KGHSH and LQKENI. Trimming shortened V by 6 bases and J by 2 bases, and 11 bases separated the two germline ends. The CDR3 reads CASSEGVAYEQYF. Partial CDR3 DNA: TGTGCCAGCTCTGAGGGCGTAGCCTACGAG.